The 16 T cell receptor beta chains presented below share a single source sample, sequenced in a study of cytomegalovirus exposure and HLA in healthy donors (dated by TCRdb to the late 2010s). Receptor amplification or capture employed the immunoSEQ multiplex PCR assay. The multiplex PCR relied on a mix of 60 forward primers for TCR Vbeta segments and 13 reverse primers for TCR Jbeta segments. Here the immuneACCESS table is served through TCRdb, limited to in-frame sequences with V and J called. Missing clones are a known gap in these copies; in checked studies unresolved V genes cover under half, and the rest lacks a known reason. The sample has about 220,000 clones on record, 82% of them singletons. The top ten constitute 6% of the sample. What was sequenced was PBMCs. Every receptor here comes from a middle-aged man in good health and CMV-seropositive.

This chain uses TRBV12-5 with TRBJ2-1, with 8 bases matching TRBD2. This CDR3 has 16 residues. Germline V gene sequence: CDR1 LGHNT, CDR2 FRNRAP. The ends lost 4 bases at V and 7 bases at J; junction bases unmatched: 12. CDR3 nucleotide sequence: TGTGCTAGTGGTTGGACTCTGGCGGGAGGCCCTAATGAGCAGTTCTTC. Translation: CASGWTLAGGPNEQFF.

This clone came up a few times. This chain uses TRBV25-1 with TRBJ2-7; D unresolved. The germline V gene has CDR1 MGHDK and CDR2 SYGVNS. The CDR3 consists of 14 residues. The germline V and J ends were trimmed by 2 bases and 3 bases, with 11 bases remaining between them. The CDR3 here is CASSERPGLYEQYF. The DNA of the CDR3 is TGTGCCAGCAGTGAACGCCCAGGCCTCTACGAGCAGTACTTC.

J is TRBJ1-1 and V is TRBV7-8; 8 bases fit TRBD1. The CDR3 covers 13 residues. The V gene's germline CDR1 is SGHVS and CDR2 FQNEAQ. V was pared by 5 bases and J by 4 bases, with 3 bases of the junction left unmatched. CDR3 sequence: CASSAQGGTEAFF. The DNA for the CDR3 is TGTGCCAGCAGCGCACAGGGGGGCACTGAAGCTTTCTTT.

The chain carries TRBV11-1 and TRBJ1-1; D gene ambiguous. The V gene's germline CDR1 is SGHAT and CDR2 FQDESV (reference sequence). Between the trimmed V and J ends, which lost 4 bases and 1 base, there was a span of 7 bases. The CDR3 has 13 amino acids. The CDR3 spells CASSSRSNTEAFF. CDR3 DNA sequence: TGTGCCAGCAGCTCCAGGTCGAACACTGAAGCTTTCTTT.

The chain combines TRBV25-1 with TRBJ2-1, with D maybe TRBD1 (5 bases). CDR1 MGHDK and CDR2 SYGVNS come from the germline V gene. V lost 2 bases, J lost 4 bases, and 12 bases lay in between. The CDR3 extends over 15 amino acids. For the CDR3, the DNA is TGTGCCAGCAGTGAACACAGGTTAGGGTACAATGAGCAGTTCTTC. Amino acid sequence: CASSEHRLGYNEQFF.

The chain is built from TRBV19 and TRBJ2-1; maybe TRBD2 (5 bases). V was trimmed by 6 bases and J by 0 bases, leaving 15 bases between them. Germline values: CDR1 LNHDA, CDR2 SQIVND (reference sequence). This CDR3 has 16 residues. The CDR3, as DNA: TGTGCCAGTAGCGGAGGAGCAGGACCCTCCTACAATGAGCAGTTCTTC. Translation gives CASSGGAGPSYNEQFF.

This chain uses TRBV6-5 with TRBJ2-3, with 7 bases aligning to TRBD2. The CDR3 spans 15 residues. J was trimmed by 3 bases and V by 0 bases; bases with no gene match: 3. CDR1 is MNHEY and CDR2 is SVGAGI in the germline V gene. In nucleotides, the CDR3 is TGTGCCAGCAGTTACTCGGCGGGAGTGACAGATACGCAGTATTTT. Translation: CASSYSAGVTDTQYF.

This chain links TRBV14 with TRBJ1-1, with D hard to call. V was pared by 4 bases and J by 0 bases, with 9 bases between. The CDR3 sequence is 14 residues long. Per the germline V gene, CDR1 is SGHDN and CDR2 is FVKESK. The CDR3 sequence is CASSLLGVNTEAFF. The CDR3 DNA reads TGTGCCAGCAGCCTTCTCGGGGTGAACACTGAAGCTTTCTTT.

This clone turned up a few times. The chain is built from TRBV10-3 and TRBJ1-5; D call uncertain. CDR3 length equals 14 residues. Germline V CDR1 and CDR2: ENHRY, SYGVKD. The V and J ends lost 0 bases and 4 bases respectively, with 7 bases between them. CDR3 amino acids: CAISESAANQPQHF. The CDR3 nucleotides are TGTGCCATCAGTGAGTCGGCGGCTAATCAGCCCCAGCATTTT.

This rearrangement joins TRBV11-2 to TRBJ2-3; TRBD2 agrees at 8 bases. J was trimmed by 0 bases and V by 0 bases; bases with no gene match: 5. Germline V CDR1 and CDR2: SGHAT, FQNNGV. The CDR3 is 17 amino acids. The CDR3 DNA is TGTGCCAGCAGCTTAGATGTCAGCGGGGGTAGCACAGATACGCAGTATTTT. Protein sequence: CASSLDVSGGSTDTQYF.

The chain has TRBV27 and TRBJ1-4; a weak D match, TRBD1 (5 bases). Trimming removed 6 bases from V and 0 bases from J, with 11 bases in between. The CDR3 length is 15 residues. Germline CDR1 and CDR2: MNHEY and SMNVEV (reference sequence). CDR3 region: CASSHAGATNEKLFF. CDR3 coding DNA: TGTGCCAGCAGCCACGCGGGGGCAACTAATGAAAAACTGTTTTTT.

The rearrangement joins TRBV7-9 to TRBJ2-1; a possible D gene is TRBD2 (7 bases). CDR3 length: 17 amino acids. Germline CDR1 is SEHNR and CDR2 is FQNEAQ (reference sequence). Trimming cost V 6 bases and J 0 bases, with 18 bases left between them. The CDR3 loop is CASSQGGASGSYNEQFF. The DNA of the CDR3 is TGTGCCAGCAGTCAAGGGGGGGCGTCGGGCTCCTACAATGAGCAGTTCTTC.

This clone occurred a few times. The chain links TRBV7-9 to TRBJ2-6; 7 bases map to TRBD1. J gave up 2 bases and V 3 bases, and 10 bases lay outside the gene matches. From germline, CDR1 is SEHNR and CDR2 FQNEAQ (reference sequence). The CDR3 consists of 18 residues. The CDR3 DNA follows: TGTGCCAGCAGCTTTCCGGGACAGAAGTTCGCTGGGGCCAACGTCCTGACTTTC. Its translation is CASSFPGQKFAGANVLTF.

The chain couples TRBV12-5 to TRBJ2-1, with D hard to call. V lost 0 bases and J lost 6, with 6 bases in between. The CDR3 length is 13 residues. The germline gives CDR1 LGHNT, CDR2 FRNRAP. CDR3 protein: CASGLVLPNEQFF. CDR3 DNA sequence: TGTGCTAGTGGTTTGGTACTTCCCAATGAGCAGTTCTTC.

In this sample, this clone turned up a few times. The chain recombines TRBV5-1 with TRBJ1-1; TRBD1 is a possible D gene (6 bases). This CDR3 region has 16 residues. Germline CDR1 is SGHRS and CDR2 is YFSETQ. V lost 1 base to trimming and J lost 0 bases, with 13 bases between them. CDR3 nucleotide sequence: TGCGCCAGCAGCTTGACTGGACAGACCATGAACACTGAAGCTTTCTTT. It yields the protein CASSLTGQTMNTEAFF.

The V gene is TRBV18, the J gene TRBJ2-1, with 12 bases fitting TRBD2. The CDR3 length is 15 residues. CDR1 is KGHSH and CDR2 is LQKENI in the germline V gene. V dropped 8 bases and J dropped 6; count of bases not matched to a gene: 8. The CDR3 region has the DNA TGTGCCAGCACGATTGGACTAGCGGGACTCAATGAGCAGTTCTTC. Protein sequence: CASTIGLAGLNEQFF.